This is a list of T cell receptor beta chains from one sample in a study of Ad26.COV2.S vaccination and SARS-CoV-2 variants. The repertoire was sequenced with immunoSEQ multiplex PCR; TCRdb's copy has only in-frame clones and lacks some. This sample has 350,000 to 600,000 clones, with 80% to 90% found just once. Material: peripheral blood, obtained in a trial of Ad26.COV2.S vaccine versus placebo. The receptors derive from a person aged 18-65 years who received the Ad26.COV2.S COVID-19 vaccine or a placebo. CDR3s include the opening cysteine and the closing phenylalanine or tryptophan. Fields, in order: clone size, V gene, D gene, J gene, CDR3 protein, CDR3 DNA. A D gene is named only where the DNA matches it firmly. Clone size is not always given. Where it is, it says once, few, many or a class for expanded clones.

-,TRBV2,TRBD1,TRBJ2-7,CASSGTGPLWGQYF,TGTGCCAGCAGTGGGACAGGACCTCTTTGGGGGCAGTACTTC
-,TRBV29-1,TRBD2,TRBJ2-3,CSVDGGALTDTQYF,TGCAGCGTTGACGGGGGGGCACTCACAGATACGCAGTATTTT
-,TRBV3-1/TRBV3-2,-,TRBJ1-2,CASSQESRARYGYTF,TGTGCCAGCAGCCAAGAATCCAGGGCTAGGTATGGCTACACCTTC
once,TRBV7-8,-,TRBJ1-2,CASSLVAAGYTF,TGTGCCAGCAGCTTAGTGGCCGCTGGCTACACCTTC
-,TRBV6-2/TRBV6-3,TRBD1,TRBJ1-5,CASSYYGQGRSNQPQHF,TGTGCCAGCAGTTACTATGGACAGGGGCGTAGCAATCAGCCCCAACATTTT
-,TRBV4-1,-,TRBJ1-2,CASSYRARGTNYGYTF,TGCGCCAGCAGCTACCGGGCCCGAGGGACTAACTATGGCTACACCTTC
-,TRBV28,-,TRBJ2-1,CASSYSGGGYNEQFF,TGTGCCAGCAGTTATTCCGGGGGTGGCTACAATGAGCAGTTCTTC
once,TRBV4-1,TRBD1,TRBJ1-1,CASSPDGQGYTEAFF,TGCGCCAGCAGCCCGGACGGACAGGGGTACACTGAAGCTTTCTTT
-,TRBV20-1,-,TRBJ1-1,CSATWAEAFF,TGCAGTGCTACCTGGGCTGAAGCTTTCTTT
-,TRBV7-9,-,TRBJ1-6,CASSLDVGQGSPLHF,TGTGCCAGCAGCTTAGACGTGGGGCAAGGTTCACCCCTCCACTTT
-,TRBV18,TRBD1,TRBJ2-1,CASSDRDVQQFF,TGTGCCAGCTCAGACAGGGATGTTCAGCAGTTCTTC
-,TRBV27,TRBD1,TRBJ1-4,CASSFGTGGAKLFF,TGTGCCAGCAGTTTTGGGACAGGGGGCGCGAAACTGTTTTTT
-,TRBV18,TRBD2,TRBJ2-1,CASSPILAGLYNEQFF,TGTGCCAGCTCACCAATACTAGCGGGATTGTACAATGAGCAGTTCTTC
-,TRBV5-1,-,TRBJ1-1,CASSSGNLATEAFF,TGCGCCAGCAGCTCCGGAAACCTCGCCACTGAAGCTTTCTTT
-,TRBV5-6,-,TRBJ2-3,CASSLRQDPWWDPTDTQYF,TGTGCCAGCAGCTTACGACAGGACCCTTGGTGGGACCCCACAGATACGCAGTATTTT
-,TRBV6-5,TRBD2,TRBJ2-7,CASSFVGGGSYEQYF,TGTGCCAGCAGTTTCGTGGGCGGGGGCTCCTACGAGCAGTACTTC
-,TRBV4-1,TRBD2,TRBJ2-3,CASSQQSPLAASTDTQYF,TGCGCCAGCAGCCAACAGAGCCCACTAGCGGCTAGCACAGATACGCAGTATTTT
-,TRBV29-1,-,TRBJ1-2,CSVKKMGAGYGYTF,TGCAGCGTAAAGAAGATGGGGGCGGGCTATGGCTACACCTTC
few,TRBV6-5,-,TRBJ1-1,CASRSRGTTEAFF,TGTGCCAGCAGATCCCGGGGGACCACTGAAGCTTTCTTT
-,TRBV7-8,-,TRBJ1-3,CASSTPGGRGGNTIYF,TGTGCCAGCAGCACCCCCGGGGGGCGCGGAGGAAACACCATATATTTT
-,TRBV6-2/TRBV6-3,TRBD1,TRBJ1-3,CASSRQGSSGNTIYF,TGTGCCAGCAGTCGACAGGGCTCCTCTGGAAACACCATATATTTT
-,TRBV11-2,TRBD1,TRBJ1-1,CASSSLTGGRATEAFF,TGTGCCAGCAGCTCCCTAACAGGGGGCCGTGCCACTGAAGCTTTCTTT
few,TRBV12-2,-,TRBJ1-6,CASRVRDRGSPLHF,TGTGCAAGTCGCGTACGGGACAGGGGATCACCCCTCCACTTT
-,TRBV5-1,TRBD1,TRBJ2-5,CASSPGTDKETQYF,TGCGCCAGCAGCCCCGGGACAGATAAAGAGACCCAGTACTTC
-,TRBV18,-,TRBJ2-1,CASSPQGRNNEQFF,TGTGCCAGCTCACCGCAGGGACGTAACAATGAGCAGTTCTTC
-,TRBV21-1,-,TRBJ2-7,CASSKTVWSDRSYEQYF,TGTGCCAGCAGCAAAACCGTTTGGTCGGACAGATCCTACGAGCAGTACTTC
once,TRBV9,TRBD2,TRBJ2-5,CASSPGLAGEETQYF,TGTGCCAGCAGCCCGGGACTAGCGGGAGAAGAGACCCAGTACTTC
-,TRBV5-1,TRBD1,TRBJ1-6,CASSLAGGSRSPLHF,TGCGCCAGCAGCTTGGCAGGGGGAAGCCGGTCACCCCTCCACTTT
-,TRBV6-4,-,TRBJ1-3,CASSDPLKTGPSSGNTIYF,TGTGCCAGCAGTGACCCTCTTAAGACGGGACCTTCCTCTGGAAACACCATATATTTT
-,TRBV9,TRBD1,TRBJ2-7,CASSPQTGQGSYEQYF,TGTGCCAGCAGCCCCCAAACCGGACAGGGGAGCTACGAGCAGTACTTC